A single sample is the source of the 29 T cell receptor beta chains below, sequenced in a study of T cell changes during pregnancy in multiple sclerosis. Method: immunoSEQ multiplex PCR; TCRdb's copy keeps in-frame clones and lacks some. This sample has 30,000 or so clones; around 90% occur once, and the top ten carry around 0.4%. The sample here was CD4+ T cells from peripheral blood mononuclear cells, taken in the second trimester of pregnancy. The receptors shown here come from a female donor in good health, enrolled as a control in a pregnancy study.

The CDR3: CASGLVLPSGLAGGPSYNEQFF. The CDR3 nucleotides are TGTGCTAGTGGTTTGGTTCTCCCATCGGGACTAGCGGGAGGGCCGTCGTACAATGAGCAGTTCTTC. The gene calls are TRBV12-5 and TRBJ2-1; 16 bases line up with TRBD2. V lost 0 bases and J lost 4; bases outside the gene matches: 15. This CDR3 comprises 22 residues. Germline loops: CDR1 LGHNT, CDR2 FRNRAP.

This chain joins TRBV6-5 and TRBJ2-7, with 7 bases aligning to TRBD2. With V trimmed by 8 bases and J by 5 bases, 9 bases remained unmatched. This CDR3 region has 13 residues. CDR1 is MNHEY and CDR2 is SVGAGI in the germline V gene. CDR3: CASAVAGVHEQYF. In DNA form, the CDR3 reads TGTGCCAGCGCTGTCGCGGGAGTACACGAGCAGTACTTC.

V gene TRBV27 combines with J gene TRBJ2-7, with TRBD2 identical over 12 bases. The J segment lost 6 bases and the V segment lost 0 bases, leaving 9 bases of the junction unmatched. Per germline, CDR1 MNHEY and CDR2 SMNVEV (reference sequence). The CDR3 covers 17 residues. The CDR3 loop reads CASSLSGRLAGVSEQYF. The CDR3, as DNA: TGTGCCAGCAGTTTATCGGGTCGACTAGCGGGAGTCAGCGAGCAGTACTTC.

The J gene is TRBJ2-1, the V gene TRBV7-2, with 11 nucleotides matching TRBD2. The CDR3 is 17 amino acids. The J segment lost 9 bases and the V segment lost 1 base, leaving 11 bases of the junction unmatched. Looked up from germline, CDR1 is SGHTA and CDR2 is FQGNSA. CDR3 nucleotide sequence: TGTGCCAGCAGCTTAGTGGTCCTAGCGGGAGGTTTGGGTGAGCAGTTCTTC. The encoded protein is CASSLVVLAGGLGEQFF.

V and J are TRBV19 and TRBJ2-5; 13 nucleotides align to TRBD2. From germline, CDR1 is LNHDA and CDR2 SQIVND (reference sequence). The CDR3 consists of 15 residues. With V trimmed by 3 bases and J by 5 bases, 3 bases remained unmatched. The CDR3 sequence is CASSIGTSGIETQYF. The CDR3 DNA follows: TGTGCCAGTAGTATCGGGACTAGCGGGATCGAGACCCAGTACTTC.

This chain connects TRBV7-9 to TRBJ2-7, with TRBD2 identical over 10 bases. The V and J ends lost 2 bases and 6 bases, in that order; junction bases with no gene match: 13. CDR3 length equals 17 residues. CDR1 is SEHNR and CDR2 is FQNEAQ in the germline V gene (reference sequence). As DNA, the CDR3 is TGTGCCAGCAGCTTAAACCTGTCCCCTAGCGGGAGTTCCGAGCAGTACTTC. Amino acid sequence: CASSLNLSPSGSSEQYF.

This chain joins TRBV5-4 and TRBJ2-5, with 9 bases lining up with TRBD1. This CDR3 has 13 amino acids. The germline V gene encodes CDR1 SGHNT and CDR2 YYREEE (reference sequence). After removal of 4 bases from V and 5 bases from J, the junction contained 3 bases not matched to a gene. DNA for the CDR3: TGTGCCAGCAGCCGGGGACAGGGCGAGACCCAGTACTTC. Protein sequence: CASSRGQGETQYF.

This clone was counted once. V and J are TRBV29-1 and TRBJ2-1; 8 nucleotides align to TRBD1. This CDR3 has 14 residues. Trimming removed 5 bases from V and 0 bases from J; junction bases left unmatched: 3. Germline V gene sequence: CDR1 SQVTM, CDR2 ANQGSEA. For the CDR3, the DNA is TGCAGCGTTATAGGGACAGGCTCCTACAATGAGCAGTTCTTC. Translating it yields CSVIGTGSYNEQFF.

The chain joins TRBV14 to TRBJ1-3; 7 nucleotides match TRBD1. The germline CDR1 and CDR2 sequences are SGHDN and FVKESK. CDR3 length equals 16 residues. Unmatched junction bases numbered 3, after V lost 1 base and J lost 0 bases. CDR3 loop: CASSQVAGGSGNTIYF. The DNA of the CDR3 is TGTGCCAGCAGCCAAGTGGCAGGGGGCTCTGGAAACACCATATATTTT. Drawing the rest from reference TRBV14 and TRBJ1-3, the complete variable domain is EAGVTQFPSHSVIEKGQTVTLRCDPISGHDNLYWYRRVMGKEIKFLLHFVKESKQDESGMPNNRFLAERTGGTYSTLKVQPAELEDSGVYFCASSQVAGGSGNTIYFGEGSWLTVV.

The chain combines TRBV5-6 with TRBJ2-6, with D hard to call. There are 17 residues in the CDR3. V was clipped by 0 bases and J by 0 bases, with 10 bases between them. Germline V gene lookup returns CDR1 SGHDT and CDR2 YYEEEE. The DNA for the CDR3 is TGTGCCAGCAGCTTGGTCGTGAGTCTCTCTGGGGCCAACGTCCTGACTTTC. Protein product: CASSLVVSLSGANVLTF.

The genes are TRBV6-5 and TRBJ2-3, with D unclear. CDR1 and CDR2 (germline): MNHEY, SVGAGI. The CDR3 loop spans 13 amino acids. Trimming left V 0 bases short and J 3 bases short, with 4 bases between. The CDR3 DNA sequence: TGTGCCAGCAGTTACTCCCTAACAGATACGCAGTATTTT. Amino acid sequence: CASSYSLTDTQYF.

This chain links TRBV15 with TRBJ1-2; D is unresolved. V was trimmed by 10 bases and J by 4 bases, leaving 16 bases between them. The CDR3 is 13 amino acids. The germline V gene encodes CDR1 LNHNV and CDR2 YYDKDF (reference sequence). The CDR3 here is CANELFLTYGYTF. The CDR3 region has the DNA TGTGCCAATGAGTTGTTTCTCACCTATGGCTACACCTTC.

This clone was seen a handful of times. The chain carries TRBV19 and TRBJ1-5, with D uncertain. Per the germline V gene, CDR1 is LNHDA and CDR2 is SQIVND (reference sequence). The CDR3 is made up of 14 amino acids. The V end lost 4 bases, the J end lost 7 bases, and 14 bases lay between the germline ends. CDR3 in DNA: TGTGCCAGTAGTACCGAGGGTGAGAGGCAGCCCCAGCATTTT. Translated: CASSTEGERQPQHF.

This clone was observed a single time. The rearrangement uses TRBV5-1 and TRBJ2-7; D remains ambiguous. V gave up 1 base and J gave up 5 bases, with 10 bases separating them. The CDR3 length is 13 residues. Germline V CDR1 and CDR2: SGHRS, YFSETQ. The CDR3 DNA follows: TGCGCCAGCAGCTTGACGGAGACTGACGAGCAGTACTTC. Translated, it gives CASSLTETDEQYF.

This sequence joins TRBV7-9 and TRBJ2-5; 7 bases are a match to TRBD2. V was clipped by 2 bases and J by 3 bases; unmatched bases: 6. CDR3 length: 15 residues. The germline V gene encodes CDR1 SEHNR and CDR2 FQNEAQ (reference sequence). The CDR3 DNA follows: TGTGCCAGCAGCTTAAAGCGGGGCAGTGAAGAGACCCAGTACTTC. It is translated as CASSLKRGSEETQYF.

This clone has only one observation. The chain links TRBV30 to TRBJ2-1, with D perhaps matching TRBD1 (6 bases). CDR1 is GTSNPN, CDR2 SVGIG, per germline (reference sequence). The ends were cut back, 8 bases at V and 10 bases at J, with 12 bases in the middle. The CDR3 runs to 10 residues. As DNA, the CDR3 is TGTGCCCAGGGGCGGGCCGAGCAGTTCTTC. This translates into CAQGRAEQFF. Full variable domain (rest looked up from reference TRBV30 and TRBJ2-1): SQTIHQWPATLVQPVGSPLSLECTVEGTSNPNLYWYRQAAGRGLQLLFYSVGIGQISSEVPQNLSASRPQDRQFILSSKKLLLSDSGFYLCAQGRAEQFFGPGTRLTVL.

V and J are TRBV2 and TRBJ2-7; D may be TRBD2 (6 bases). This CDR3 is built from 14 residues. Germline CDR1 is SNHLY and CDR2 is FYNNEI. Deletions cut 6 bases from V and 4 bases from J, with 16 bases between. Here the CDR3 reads CASRGRDSQYEQYF. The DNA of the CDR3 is TGTGCCAGCAGGGGAAGGGACTCCCAATACGAGCAGTACTTC. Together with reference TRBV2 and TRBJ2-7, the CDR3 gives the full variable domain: EPEVTQTPSHQVTQMGQEVILRCVPISNHLYFYWYRQILGQKVEFLVSFYNNEISEKSEIFDDQFSVERPDGSNFTLKIRSTKLEDSAMYFCASRGRDSQYEQYFGPGTRLTVT.

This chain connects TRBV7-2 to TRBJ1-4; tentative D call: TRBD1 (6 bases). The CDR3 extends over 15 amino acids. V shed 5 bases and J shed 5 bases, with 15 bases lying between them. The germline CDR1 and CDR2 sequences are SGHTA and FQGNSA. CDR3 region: CASSVSGTRNEKLFF. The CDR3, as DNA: TGTGCCAGCAGCGTCTCCGGGACAAGGAATGAAAAACTGTTTTTT.

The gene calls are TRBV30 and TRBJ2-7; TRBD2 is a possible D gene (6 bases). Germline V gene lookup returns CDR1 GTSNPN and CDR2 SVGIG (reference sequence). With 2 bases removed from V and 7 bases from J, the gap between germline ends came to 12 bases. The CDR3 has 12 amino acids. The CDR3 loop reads CAWSFSSGEQYF. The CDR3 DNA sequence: TGTGCCTGGAGTTTCTCGAGCGGGGAGCAGTACTTC.

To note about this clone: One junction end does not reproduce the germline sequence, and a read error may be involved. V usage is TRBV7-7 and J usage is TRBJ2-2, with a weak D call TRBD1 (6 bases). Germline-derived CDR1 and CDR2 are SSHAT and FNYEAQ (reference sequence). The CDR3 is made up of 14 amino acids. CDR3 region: CASSHHDDRRELFF. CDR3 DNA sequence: TGTGCTAGCAGCCACCATGACGACAGGCGGGAGCTGTTTTTT.

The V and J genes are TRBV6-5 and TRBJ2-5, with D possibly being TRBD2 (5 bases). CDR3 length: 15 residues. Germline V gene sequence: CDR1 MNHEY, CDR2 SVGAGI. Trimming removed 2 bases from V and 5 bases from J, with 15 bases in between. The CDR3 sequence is CASSYNLASGETQYF. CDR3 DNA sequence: TGTGCCAGCAGTTACAATTTGGCTTCGGGGGAGACCCAGTACTTC.

In DNA form, the CDR3 reads TGTGCCAGCAGCCCCAGGGGGCCTGATACGCAGTATTTT. This sequence encodes CASSPRGPDTQYF. This sequence joins TRBV7-9 and TRBJ2-3; 8 bases map to TRBD1. CDR1 SEHNR and CDR2 FQNEAQ come from the germline V gene (reference sequence). With 5 bases clipped from V and 6 bases from J, the junction kept 4 bases outside the gene matches. The CDR3 sequence is 13 residues long.

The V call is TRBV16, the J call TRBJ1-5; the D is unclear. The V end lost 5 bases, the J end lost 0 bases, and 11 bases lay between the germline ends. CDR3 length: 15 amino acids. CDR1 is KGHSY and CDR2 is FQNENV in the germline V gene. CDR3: CASSIGVTSNQPQHF. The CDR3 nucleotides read TGTGCCAGCAGCATCGGGGTTACTAGCAATCAGCCCCAGCATTTT.

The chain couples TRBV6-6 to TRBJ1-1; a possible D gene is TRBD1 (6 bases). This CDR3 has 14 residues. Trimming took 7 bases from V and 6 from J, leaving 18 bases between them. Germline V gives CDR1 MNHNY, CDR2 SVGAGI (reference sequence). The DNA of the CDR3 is TGTGCCAGCATTATTACAGGGTCCTCTCCTGAAGCTTTCTTT. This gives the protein CASIITGSSPEAFF.

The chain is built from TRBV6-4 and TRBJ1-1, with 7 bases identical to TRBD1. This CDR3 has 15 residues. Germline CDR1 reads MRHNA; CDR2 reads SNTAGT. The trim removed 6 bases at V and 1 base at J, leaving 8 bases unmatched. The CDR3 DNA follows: TGTGCCAGCAGAAAAAGGGACAGAGAGAACACTGAAGCTTTCTTT. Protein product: CASRKRDRENTEAFF.

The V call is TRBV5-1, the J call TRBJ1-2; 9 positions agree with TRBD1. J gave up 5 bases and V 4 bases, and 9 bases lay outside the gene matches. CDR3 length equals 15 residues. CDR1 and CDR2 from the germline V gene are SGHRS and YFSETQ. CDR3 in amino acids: CASSQRWDRDYGYTF. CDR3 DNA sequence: TGCGCCAGCAGCCAACGGTGGGACAGGGATTATGGCTACACCTTC. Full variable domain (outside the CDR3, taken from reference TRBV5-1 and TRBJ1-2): KAGVTQTPRYLIKTRGQQVTLSCSPISGHRSVSWYQQTPGQGLQFLFEYFSETQRNKGNFPGRFSGRQFSNSRSEMNVSTLELGDSALYLCASSQRWDRDYGYTFGSGTRLTVV.

The CDR3 DNA reads as TGTGCCAGCAGTGTGGGAGGGAATAGCAATCAGCCCCAGCATTTT. It specifies CASSVGGNSNQPQHF. V and J are TRBV6-1 and TRBJ1-5; D not certain. The germline V and J ends were trimmed by 4 bases and 0 bases, with 10 bases remaining between them. The CDR3 runs 15 residues. Germline CDR1 is MNHNS and CDR2 is SASEGT.

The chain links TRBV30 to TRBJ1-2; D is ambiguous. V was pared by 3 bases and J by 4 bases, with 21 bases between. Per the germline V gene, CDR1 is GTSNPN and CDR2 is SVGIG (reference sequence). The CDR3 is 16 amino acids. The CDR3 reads CAWSDIVRKVVYGYTF. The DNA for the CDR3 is TGTGCCTGGAGCGACATCGTTCGGAAGGTAGTCTATGGCTACACCTTC.

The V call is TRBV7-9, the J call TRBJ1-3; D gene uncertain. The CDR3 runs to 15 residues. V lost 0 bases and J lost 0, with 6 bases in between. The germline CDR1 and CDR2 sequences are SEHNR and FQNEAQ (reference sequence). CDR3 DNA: TGTGCCAGCAGCTTAGCTACAGTCTCTGGAAACACCATATATTTT. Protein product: CASSLATVSGNTIYF.